These T cell receptor beta chains were read from a single sample in a study of control samples from healthy donors and cancer patients. Using immunoSEQ multiplex PCR, the repertoire was profiled, and TCRdb retains in-frame clones only, with some absent. Of 130,000 to 150,000 clones listed, around 92% are singletons. The sequenced material came from blood. The receptors come from a man aged 25-40 years in good health. Each CDR3 is given without its conserved first and last residue. D genes are given only for firm matches.

j_gene: TRBJ1-5; d_gene: TRBD1; v_gene: TRBV27; CDR3aa: ASSPIQGLGQPQH
j_gene: TRBJ2-7; d_gene: .; v_gene: TRBV19; CDR3aa: ASSTPERYEQY
j_gene: TRBJ2-7; d_gene: .; v_gene: TRBV5-1; CDR3aa: ASSEQALSYEQY
j_gene: TRBJ1-3; d_gene: TRBD1; v_gene: TRBV30; CDR3aa: AWSPTGLVGNTIY
j_gene: TRBJ1-1; d_gene: TRBD1; v_gene: TRBV2; CDR3aa: ASSVEPRTGTNTEAF
j_gene: TRBJ2-1; d_gene: .; v_gene: TRBV3-1/TRBV3-2; CDR3aa: ASSQEVGGANEQF
j_gene: TRBJ2-7; d_gene: TRBD1; v_gene: TRBV30; CDR3aa: AWSVKPGQGSLYEQY
j_gene: TRBJ2-3; d_gene: .; v_gene: TRBV3-1/TRBV3-2; CDR3aa: ASSQDLGATDTQY
j_gene: TRBJ1-6; d_gene: .; v_gene: TRBV7-3; CDR3aa: ASSFGSGSPLH
j_gene: TRBJ1-1; d_gene: .; v_gene: TRBV28; CDR3aa: ASSSSRQGMNTEAF
j_gene: TRBJ1-4; d_gene: .; v_gene: TRBV19; CDR3aa: ASSISGRELF
j_gene: TRBJ2-7; d_gene: .; v_gene: TRBV5-8; CDR3aa: ASSFLQRPQEQY
j_gene: TRBJ2-1; d_gene: .; v_gene: TRBV27; CDR3aa: ASSQYNEQF
j_gene: TRBJ2-7; d_gene: TRBD2; v_gene: TRBV3-1/TRBV3-2; CDR3aa: ASSQIPLAGLENEQY
j_gene: TRBJ1-1; d_gene: .; v_gene: TRBV28; CDR3aa: ATYKGTEAF
j_gene: TRBJ2-1; d_gene: TRBD2; v_gene: TRBV6-5; CDR3aa: ASRVSGGLEQF
j_gene: TRBJ1-1; d_gene: .; v_gene: TRBV19; CDR3aa: ASNIANTEAF
j_gene: TRBJ1-2; d_gene: .; v_gene: TRBV30; CDR3aa: AWSPEGSLNYGYT
j_gene: TRBJ2-1; d_gene: TRBD2; v_gene: TRBV30; CDR3aa: AWTPLSGGANEQF
j_gene: TRBJ2-3; d_gene: TRBD2; v_gene: TRBV29-1; CDR3aa: SVEFGTSVTDTQY
j_gene: TRBJ2-7; d_gene: .; v_gene: TRBV30; CDR3aa: AWSVSRGGYEQY
j_gene: TRBJ1-1; d_gene: .; v_gene: TRBV29-1; CDR3aa: SVERRMNTEAF
j_gene: TRBJ1-5; d_gene: .; v_gene: TRBV2; CDR3aa: ASSSGSSYQPQH
j_gene: TRBJ1-5; d_gene: .; v_gene: TRBV28; CDR3aa: ASGGRQRPQH
j_gene: TRBJ1-5; d_gene: .; v_gene: TRBV20-1; CDR3aa: SASRGNQPQH
j_gene: TRBJ1-3; d_gene: .; v_gene: TRBV12-5; CDR3aa: ASAFQGLGNTIY
j_gene: TRBJ1-2; d_gene: .; v_gene: TRBV20-1; CDR3aa: SASGGVGYT
j_gene: TRBJ1-5; d_gene: .; v_gene: TRBV5-4; CDR3aa: ASSSEWETHQH
j_gene: TRBJ2-1; d_gene: TRBD2; v_gene: TRBV5-1; CDR3aa: ASSLWVAGAHNEQF
j_gene: TRBJ2-3; d_gene: TRBD1; v_gene: TRBV7-8; CDR3aa: ASSQGTGWSTDTQY
j_gene: TRBJ2-7; d_gene: TRBD2; v_gene: TRBV19; CDR3aa: ASSIFRTSGGYEQY
j_gene: TRBJ1-2; d_gene: TRBD1; v_gene: TRBV19; CDR3aa: ASSYPQGDGYT
j_gene: TRBJ2-7; d_gene: .; v_gene: TRBV5-1; CDR3aa: ASSRDGLLEQY
j_gene: TRBJ2-7; d_gene: .; v_gene: TRBV6-2/TRBV6-3; CDR3aa: ASSYGDLYEQY
j_gene: TRBJ2-1; d_gene: .; v_gene: TRBV21-1; CDR3aa: ASSKGDGFPPNEQF
j_gene: TRBJ2-7; d_gene: .; v_gene: TRBV7-2; CDR3aa: ASSWGTNYEQY
j_gene: TRBJ1-1; d_gene: .; v_gene: TRBV5-5; CDR3aa: ASSLIADQIFNTEAF
j_gene: TRBJ1-2; d_gene: TRBD1; v_gene: TRBV16; CDR3aa: ASSQDRAINYGYT
j_gene: TRBJ1-2; d_gene: TRBD1; v_gene: TRBV19; CDR3aa: ASSIQTDRGGYT
j_gene: TRBJ2-6; d_gene: .; v_gene: TRBV11-2; CDR3aa: ASSLVGPGVPGANVLT
j_gene: TRBJ2-3; d_gene: TRBD2; v_gene: TRBV12-5; CDR3aa: ASGLGPKASGGPPDTQY
j_gene: TRBJ1-1; d_gene: TRBD1; v_gene: TRBV7-3; CDR3aa: ASSFGQGDTEAF
j_gene: TRBJ1-5; d_gene: .; v_gene: TRBV12-3/TRBV12-4; CDR3aa: ASSPSGQPQH
j_gene: TRBJ2-1; d_gene: .; v_gene: TRBV11-3; CDR3aa: ASSLDFRRGYDEQF
j_gene: TRBJ1-2; d_gene: TRBD1; v_gene: TRBV6-5; CDR3aa: ASNPGQGRNGYT
j_gene: TRBJ2-2; d_gene: .; v_gene: TRBV24-1; CDR3aa: ATSDFPGELF
j_gene: TRBJ1-6; d_gene: .; v_gene: TRBV18; CDR3aa: ASSHRELGNSPLH
j_gene: TRBJ1-3; d_gene: .; v_gene: TRBV5-1; CDR3aa: ASSHGTTGNTIY
j_gene: TRBJ2-1; d_gene: TRBD2; v_gene: TRBV5-1; CDR3aa: ASSYSGEGDNEQF
j_gene: TRBJ2-7; d_gene: TRBD1; v_gene: TRBV27; CDR3aa: ASSDRGGSYEQY
j_gene: TRBJ2-7; d_gene: TRBD2; v_gene: TRBV23-1; CDR3aa: ASSQSLAGDEQY
j_gene: TRBJ2-2; d_gene: TRBD1; v_gene: TRBV11-2; CDR3aa: ASSVRGIGELF
j_gene: TRBJ1-3; d_gene: .; v_gene: TRBV9; CDR3aa: ASSPSTGNTIY